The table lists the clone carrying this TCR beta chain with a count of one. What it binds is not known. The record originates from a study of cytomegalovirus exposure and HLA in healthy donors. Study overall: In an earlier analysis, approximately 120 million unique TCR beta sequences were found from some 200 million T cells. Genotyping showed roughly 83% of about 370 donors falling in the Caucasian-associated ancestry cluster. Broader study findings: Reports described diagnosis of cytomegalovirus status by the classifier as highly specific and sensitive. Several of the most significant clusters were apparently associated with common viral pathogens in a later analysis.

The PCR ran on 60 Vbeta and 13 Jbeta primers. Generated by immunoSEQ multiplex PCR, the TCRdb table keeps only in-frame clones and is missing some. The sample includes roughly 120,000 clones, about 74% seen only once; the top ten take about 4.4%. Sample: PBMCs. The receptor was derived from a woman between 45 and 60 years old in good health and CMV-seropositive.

CDR3 DNA: TGTGCCAGCAGGGCCGGGATAACCGTCAATCAGCCCCAGCATTTT. The encoded protein is CASRAGITVNQPQHF. This chain joins TRBV2 and TRBJ1-5; no clear D. V lost 6 bases, J lost 3 bases, and 15 bases lay in between. The CDR3 is 15 residues long. Germline V lookup: CDR1 SNHLY, CDR2 FYNNEI.